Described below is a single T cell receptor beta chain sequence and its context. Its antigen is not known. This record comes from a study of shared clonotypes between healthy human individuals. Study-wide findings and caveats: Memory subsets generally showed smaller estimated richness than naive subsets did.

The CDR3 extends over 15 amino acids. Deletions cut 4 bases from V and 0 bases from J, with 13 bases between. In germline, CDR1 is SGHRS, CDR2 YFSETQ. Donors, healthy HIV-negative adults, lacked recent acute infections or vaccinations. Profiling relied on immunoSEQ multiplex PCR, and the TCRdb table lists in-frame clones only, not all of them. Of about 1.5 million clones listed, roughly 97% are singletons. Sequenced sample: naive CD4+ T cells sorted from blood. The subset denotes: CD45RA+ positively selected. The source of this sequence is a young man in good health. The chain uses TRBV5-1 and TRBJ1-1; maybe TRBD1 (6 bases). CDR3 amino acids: CASSLRGQLNTEAFF. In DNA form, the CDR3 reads TGCGCCAGCAGCCTCCGAGGACAGTTGAACACTGAAGCTTTCTTT.